These 9 T cell receptor beta chains came from one sample sequenced in a study of T cell responses to AZD1222 COVID-19 vaccine. Clones were read by immunoSEQ multiplex PCR, and TCRdb kept only the in-frame ones, dropping some. Of about 140,000 clones listed, nearly 95% are singletons. Sequenced here: peripheral blood, sampled on day 0 of AZD1222 vaccination. These receptors all come from an adult in good health.

V and J are TRBV5-4 and TRBJ2-1, with D possibly TRBD2 on 5 matching bases. The CDR3 is 17 residues long. Per the germline V gene, CDR1 is SGHNT and CDR2 is YYREEE (reference sequence). V lost 4 bases to trimming and J lost 0 bases, with 17 bases between them. CDR3 nucleotide sequence: TGTGCCAGCAGCCCGCGGGCCCTGTCGAGCTCCTACAATGAGCAGTTCTTC. Translating it yields CASSPRALSSSYNEQFF.

This rearrangement joins TRBV2 to TRBJ1-2, with D maybe TRBD1 (5 bases). V was trimmed by 6 bases and J by 8 bases, leaving 19 bases between them. In germline, CDR1 is SNHLY, CDR2 FYNNEI. This CDR3 region has 14 residues. In DNA form, the CDR3 reads TGTGCCAGCAGCCAGGGACCGCGATCCCGGGGCTACACCTTC. Its translation is CASSQGPRSRGYTF.

This clone has only a few counts. This chain uses TRBV11-2 with TRBJ1-6; D not resolved. Germline CDR1 is SGHAT and CDR2 is FQNNGV. This CDR3 comprises 15 residues. V was pared by 5 bases and J by 7 bases, with 15 bases between. DNA of the CDR3: TGTGCCAGCAGCCCCCACGGCCTTTTCAATTCACCCCTCCACTTT. Translation: CASSPHGLFNSPLHF.

The chain has TRBV18 and TRBJ1-3; TRBD1 aligns across 7 bases. J was trimmed by 4 bases and V by 3 bases; bases with no gene match: 3. Germline V gene data show CDR1 as KGHSH and CDR2 as LQKENI. CDR3 length equals 14 residues. The CDR3 spells CASSPGTDGNTIYF. CDR3 DNA: TGTGCCAGCTCACCCGGGACAGACGGAAACACCATATATTTT.

V is TRBV5-1 and J is TRBJ1-6; D remains ambiguous. The length of the CDR3 is 15 residues. Trimming took 0 bases from V and 9 from J, leaving 13 bases between them. Germline V lookup: CDR1 SGHRS, CDR2 YFSETQ. Here the CDR3 DNA reads TGCGCCAGCAGCTTGGGGCCGCGCAGTGTTTCACCCCTCCACTTT. It codes for CASSLGPRSVSPLHF. The full variable domain, in which reference TRBV5-1 and TRBJ1-6 provide the parts outside the CDR3, is KAGVTQTPRYLIKTRGQQVTLSCSPISGHRSVSWYQQTPGQGLQFLFEYFSETQRNKGNFPGRFSGRQFSNSRSEMNVSTLELGDSALYLCASSLGPRSVSPLHFGNGTRLTVT.

The rearrangement joins TRBV3-1 (or the pseudogene TRBV3-2) to TRBJ1-1; no definite D call. Per germline, CDR1 LGHDT and CDR2 YNNKEL (reference sequence). The CDR3 contains 14 residues. V was pared by 1 base and J by 3 bases, with 9 bases between. The CDR3 reads CASSQASRDTEAFF. CDR3 DNA: TGTGCCAGCAGCCAAGCCTCGCGGGACACTGAAGCTTTCTTT.

The chain combines TRBV28 with TRBJ2-3; TRBD2 matches 16 bases. The CDR3 length is 15 residues. After removal of 5 bases from V and 6 bases from J, the junction contained 2 bases not matched to a gene. Per the germline V gene, CDR1 is MDHEN and CDR2 is SYDVKM. CDR3 sequence reads: CASSGTSGRADTQYF. The CDR3, as DNA: TGTGCCAGCAGTGGGACTAGCGGGAGGGCGGATACGCAGTATTTT.

This chain links TRBV19 with TRBJ1-2; a possible D gene is TRBD1 (6 bases). CDR3 length: 15 residues. Germline V CDR1 and CDR2: LNHDA, SQIVND (reference sequence). The V end was cut by 5 bases, the J end by 0 bases, with 13 bases between. CDR3 DNA sequence: TGTGCCAGTAGTGTGAACAGGGCCGCTAACTATGGCTACACCTTC. Protein: CASSVNRAANYGYTF.

The rearrangement joins TRBV28 to TRBJ2-5; TRBD1 matches 9 bases. There are 16 residues in the CDR3. Germline-derived CDR1 and CDR2 are MDHEN and SYDVKM. Trimming removed 4 bases from V and 4 bases from J; junction bases left unmatched: 10. The CDR3 coding sequence is TGTGCCAGCAGTTCAAACCGACAGGGGGTAGGAGAGACCCAGTACTTC. It specifies CASSSNRQGVGETQYF.